The rows below give T cell receptor beta chains drawn from one sample of a study of T cell responses to AZD1222 COVID-19 vaccine. Sequencing used immunoSEQ multiplex PCR; TCRdb keeps in-frame clones, though not all of them. The sample consists of 85,000 to 90,000 clones, roughly 87% of them appearing once. The sample in question was peripheral blood, obtained 28 days after the second AZD1222 dose. The receptors shown here come from an adult who received the AZD1222 COVID-19 vaccine. The CDR3 runs from the conserved cysteine through the conserved F or W. Fields, in order: V gene, J gene, clone size, D gene, CDR3 protein, CDR3 DNA. A D gene is named only where the DNA matches it firmly. Clone size is shown for a subset of rows, as once, few, many or a class of expanded clone.

TRBV3-1/TRBV3-2,TRBJ1-5,-,TRBD1,CASSQVTGAQPQHF,TGTGCCAGCAGCCAAGTAACAGGGGCTCAGCCCCAGCATTTT
TRBV28,TRBJ2-2,-,TRBD1,CASTETGVTGELFF,TGTGCCAGCACGGAGACAGGGGTCACCGGGGAGCTGTTTTTT
TRBV19,TRBJ1-5,-,-,CASTQPGQPQHF,TGTGCCAGTACCCAACCGGGGCAGCCCCAGCATTTT
TRBV3-1/TRBV3-2,TRBJ2-5,-,-,CASSHRKPGTQYF,TGTGCCAGCAGCCACAGGAAGCCCGGGACCCAGTACTTC
TRBV6-5,TRBJ1-4,-,-,CASSYRRSNEKLFF,TGTGCCAGCAGTTACCGGCGGAGTAATGAAAAACTGTTTTTT
TRBV5-1,TRBJ2-5,-,TRBD1,CASSIGTGGVKETQYF,TGCGCCAGCAGCATCGGGACAGGGGGAGTCAAAGAGACCCAGTACTTC
TRBV5-1,TRBJ2-2,once,-,CASSLSTGGYTGELFF,TGCGCCAGCAGCTTGTCGACAGGAGGTTACACCGGGGAGCTGTTTTTT
TRBV7-9,TRBJ1-1,-,TRBD1,CASSSWDRGLKGAFF,TGTGCCAGCAGCTCCTGGGACAGGGGGCTTAAGGGAGCTTTCTTT
TRBV28,TRBJ2-1,few,TRBD2,CASSRTSANNEQFF,TGTGCCAGCAGCAGGACTAGCGCGAACAATGAGCAGTTCTTC
TRBV7-9,TRBJ2-5,-,TRBD2,CASSPGTSGGARETQYF,TGTGCCAGCAGCCCCGGGACTAGCGGGGGGGCCCGGGAGACCCAGTACTTC
TRBV6-5,TRBJ1-3,-,-,CASSYDRNSGNTIYF,TGTGCCAGCAGTTACGACAGGAATTCTGGAAACACCATATATTTT
TRBV7-9,TRBJ1-3,-,-,CASSPQGFGNTIYF,TGTGCCAGCAGCCCACAGGGTTTCGGAAACACCATATATTTT
TRBV3-1/TRBV3-2,TRBJ2-3,-,-,CASSQDLGGVTDTQYF,TGTGCCAGCAGCCAAGATCTAGGCGGGGTCACAGATACGCAGTATTTT
TRBV6-1,TRBJ1-2,-,-,CASSEVGGPGYTF,TGTGCCAGCAGTGAAGTGGGGGGGCCTGGCTACACCTTC
TRBV19,TRBJ2-7,-,-,CASSIAADITYEQYF,TGTGCCAGTAGTATTGCGGCAGACATAACCTACGAGCAGTACTTC
TRBV7-8,TRBJ1-4,-,-,CASSLLKGVRPNEKLFF,TGTGCCAGCAGCTTATTGAAGGGGGTGAGACCTAATGAAAAACTGTTTTTT
TRBV7-3,TRBJ2-3,-,TRBD1,CASSSQGLGDTQYF,TGTGCCAGCAGCTCACAGGGGTTGGGTGATACGCAGTATTTT
TRBV6-2/TRBV6-3,TRBJ1-5,-,-,CASSYSKSNQPQHF,TGTGCCAGCAGTTACTCGAAAAGCAATCAGCCCCAGCATTTT
TRBV30,TRBJ2-4,-,-,CAWSTAVKNIQYF,TGTGCCTGGAGTACAGCGGTCAAAAACATTCAGTACTTC
TRBV19,TRBJ1-1,-,-,CASSIGDTYTEAFF,TGTGCCAGTAGTATAGGGGACACCTACACTGAAGCTTTCTTT
TRBV30,TRBJ2-7,-,-,CASERIYEQYF,TGTGCCAGCGAGCGCATATACGAGCAGTACTTC
TRBV4-3,TRBJ2-1,-,TRBD1,CASSHTGTGPNNEQFF,TGCGCCAGCAGCCATACCGGGACAGGGCCCAACAATGAGCAGTTCTTC
TRBV10-3,TRBJ2-5,-,-,CAISESIGAPQETQYF,TGTGCCATCAGTGAGTCGATAGGGGCCCCACAAGAGACCCAGTACTTC
TRBV7-9,TRBJ2-1,once,TRBD2,CASSLTSGGAANEQFF,TGTGCCAGCAGCTTGACTAGCGGGGGGGCAGCCAATGAGCAGTTCTTC
TRBV27,TRBJ2-5,-,TRBD2,CASSPHGTGGETQYF,TGTGCCAGCAGTCCCCATGGGACGGGGGGGGAGACCCAGTACTTC
TRBV7-4,TRBJ2-3,-,-,CASSLVGAREDTQYF,TGTGCCAGCAGCTTAGTAGGGGCTCGGGAAGATACGCAGTATTTT
TRBV27,TRBJ1-6,-,-,CASSVTGQTSPLHF,TGTGCCAGCAGTGTAACCGGACAGACTTCACCCCTCCACTTT
TRBV13,TRBJ1-1,-,-,CASSFEGSPEAFF,TGTGCCAGCAGTTTCGAGGGGTCCCCTGAAGCTTTCTTT
TRBV7-2,TRBJ2-5,-,TRBD2,CASSFFGLAEETQYF,TGTGCCAGCAGCTTTTTTGGACTAGCGGAAGAGACCCAGTACTTC
TRBV5-4,TRBJ1-2,once,TRBD1,CASSPTLGTGPDYGYTF,TGTGCCAGCAGCCCAACCCTTGGGACAGGGCCCGACTATGGCTACACCTTC
TRBV27,TRBJ2-2,-,-,CASSFGQPNTGELFF,TGTGCCAGCAGTTTTGGACAGCCCAACACCGGGGAGCTGTTTTTT
TRBV7-9,TRBJ2-7,-,-,CASSLVVTGGYEQYF,TGTGCCAGCAGCTTAGTTGTGACAGGTGGCTACGAGCAGTACTTC